Listed below are T cell receptor beta chains from one sample, sequenced in a study of beta chain features in type 1 diabetes. The table came from immunoSEQ multiplex PCR; TCRdb's copy has only in-frame clones and leaves some out. The sample yields hundreds of thousands of clones, around 15% seen once. Sequenced material: naive CD4+ T cells from blood. These receptor sequences come from a man between 18 and 29 years old with type 1 diabetes. Both conserved end residues are part of each CDR3. Each record gives: V gene, D gene, J gene, clone size, CDR3 DNA, CDR3 protein. A D gene is named only where the DNA matches it firmly. Some rows mark clone size as missing; the rest say once, few, many or name a class of expanded clone.

v_call: TRBV16
d_call: -
j_call: TRBJ1-1
clone_size: few
cdr3_nt: TGTGCCAGCAACCCGGGTTCGGGAGTGAACACTGAAGCTTTCTTT
cdr3_aa: CASNPGSGVNTEAFF

v_call: TRBV5-6
d_call: TRBD1
j_call: TRBJ2-1
clone_size: -
cdr3_nt: TGTGCCAGCAGCTTTACAGGGGGCAATGAGCAGTTCTTC
cdr3_aa: CASSFTGGNEQFF

v_call: TRBV9
d_call: -
j_call: TRBJ2-7
clone_size: -
cdr3_nt: TGTGCCAGCAGCGTAGGGGGGCTAAACGAGCAGTACTTC
cdr3_aa: CASSVGGLNEQYF

v_call: TRBV7-3
d_call: -
j_call: TRBJ1-5
clone_size: -
cdr3_nt: TGTGCCACCTCAAGGCCCATTATCAGCAATCAGCCCCAGCATTTT
cdr3_aa: CATSRPIISNQPQHF

v_call: TRBV13
d_call: TRBD1
j_call: TRBJ2-3
clone_size: few
cdr3_nt: TGTGCCAGCAGCCGACAGGGTACGGATACGCAGTATTTT
cdr3_aa: CASSRQGTDTQYF

v_call: TRBV7-3
d_call: TRBD1
j_call: TRBJ1-6
clone_size: -
cdr3_nt: TGTGCCAGCAGTCTCGGGACAGTAAATTCACCCCTCCACTTT
cdr3_aa: CASSLGTVNSPLHF

v_call: TRBV7-6
d_call: -
j_call: TRBJ2-7
clone_size: few
cdr3_nt: TGTGCCAGCAGCTTAGTAGAAGGGCGGGGAGCCTACGAGCAGTACTTC
cdr3_aa: CASSLVEGRGAYEQYF

v_call: TRBV7-2
d_call: -
j_call: TRBJ1-1
clone_size: -
cdr3_nt: TGTGCCAGCAGCTTATGGGGGTTAGACACTGAAGCTTTCTTT
cdr3_aa: CASSLWGLDTEAFF

v_call: TRBV11-2
d_call: -
j_call: TRBJ2-1
clone_size: few
cdr3_nt: TGTGCCAGCAGCTCTGCCCGGGACGGGCTGAATGAGCAGTTCTTC
cdr3_aa: CASSSARDGLNEQFF

v_call: TRBV30
d_call: TRBD2
j_call: TRBJ2-1
clone_size: -
cdr3_nt: TGTGCCTGGAACCTAGCGGGGGGGCACAATGAGCAGTTCTTC
cdr3_aa: CAWNLAGGHNEQFF

v_call: TRBV2
d_call: -
j_call: TRBJ1-2
clone_size: -
cdr3_nt: TGTGCCAGCAGTGAAAAGTCAGACTATGGCTACACCTTC
cdr3_aa: CASSEKSDYGYTF

v_call: TRBV6-6
d_call: TRBD1
j_call: TRBJ2-7
clone_size: -
cdr3_nt: TGTGCCAGCAGTAGGGACAGGGACGAGCAGTACTTC
cdr3_aa: CASSRDRDEQYF

v_call: TRBV6-1
d_call: -
j_call: TRBJ1-5
clone_size: few
cdr3_nt: TGTGCCAGCACCGAAGGGGGATATCAGCCCCAGCATTTT
cdr3_aa: CASTEGGYQPQHF

v_call: TRBV5-5
d_call: -
j_call: TRBJ2-1
clone_size: few
cdr3_nt: TGTGCCAGCAGCTTGAAGGGGCCGCCTCCCAATGAGCAGTTCTTC
cdr3_aa: CASSLKGPPPNEQFF

v_call: TRBV28
d_call: -
j_call: TRBJ1-5
clone_size: few
cdr3_nt: TGTGCCAGCAGTTGGGGGGATCAGCCCCAGCATTTT
cdr3_aa: CASSWGDQPQHF

v_call: TRBV2
d_call: -
j_call: TRBJ1-5
clone_size: -
cdr3_nt: TGTGCCAGCACCCCGAACCCGGTGGGCGATCAGCCCCAGCATTTT
cdr3_aa: CASTPNPVGDQPQHF

v_call: TRBV6-4
d_call: -
j_call: TRBJ1-1
clone_size: -
cdr3_nt: TGTGCCAGCAGTCAAAAAGATAGCACTGAAGCTTTCTTT
cdr3_aa: CASSQKDSTEAFF

v_call: TRBV29-1
d_call: TRBD1
j_call: TRBJ2-3
clone_size: few
cdr3_nt: TGCAGCGCTGAACAGGGGCCTAGCACAGATACGCAGTATTTT
cdr3_aa: CSAEQGPSTDTQYF

v_call: TRBV6-6
d_call: -
j_call: TRBJ1-2
clone_size: few
cdr3_nt: TGTGCCAGCCCCCAGGGGAGGAAATATGGCTACACCTTC
cdr3_aa: CASPQGRKYGYTF

v_call: TRBV7-8
d_call: -
j_call: TRBJ2-5
clone_size: once
cdr3_nt: TGTGCCAGCAGCTTAAGGCAAAAAGAGACCCAGTACTTC
cdr3_aa: CASSLRQKETQYF

v_call: TRBV6-5
d_call: -
j_call: TRBJ2-7
clone_size: -
cdr3_nt: TGTGCCAGCAGTCGGTCAGGCCTCTTTCTGTCCGAGCAGTACTTC
cdr3_aa: CASSRSGLFLSEQYF

v_call: TRBV9
d_call: -
j_call: TRBJ2-5
clone_size: few
cdr3_nt: TGTGCCAGCAGCGTGGAAGAGACCCAGTACTTC
cdr3_aa: CASSVEETQYF

v_call: TRBV25-1
d_call: -
j_call: TRBJ1-2
clone_size: few
cdr3_nt: TGTGCCAGCAGTGCGGGAAACTATGGCTACACCTTC
cdr3_aa: CASSAGNYGYTF

v_call: TRBV5-6
d_call: -
j_call: TRBJ1-1
clone_size: -
cdr3_nt: TGTGCCAGCAGCTTGGGGTCAGACACTGAAGCTTTCTTT
cdr3_aa: CASSLGSDTEAFF

v_call: TRBV5-4
d_call: -
j_call: TRBJ1-1
clone_size: -
cdr3_nt: TGTGCCAGCAGCACGGATACAGGGTTGATTGAAGCTTTCTTT
cdr3_aa: CASSTDTGLIEAFF

v_call: TRBV9
d_call: TRBD1
j_call: TRBJ2-3
clone_size: few
cdr3_nt: TGTGCCAGCAGCTTAAGGGGACAGAGCACAGATACGCAGTATTTT
cdr3_aa: CASSLRGQSTDTQYF

v_call: TRBV28
d_call: -
j_call: TRBJ2-7
clone_size: few
cdr3_nt: TGTGCCAGCACCCCCGCCCATCTGGACGAGCAGTACTTC
cdr3_aa: CASTPAHLDEQYF

v_call: TRBV7-2
d_call: -
j_call: TRBJ1-1
clone_size: -
cdr3_nt: TGTGCCAGCAGCTTAGGGGTTGGCACTGAAGCTTTCTTT
cdr3_aa: CASSLGVGTEAFF

v_call: TRBV30
d_call: -
j_call: TRBJ1-1
clone_size: -
cdr3_nt: TGTGCCTGGAGTTGGGAGGGGGTTTCGGCTTTCTTT
cdr3_aa: CAWSWEGVSAFF

v_call: TRBV6-5
d_call: -
j_call: TRBJ1-2
clone_size: -
cdr3_nt: TGTGCCAGCAGCTTGGACACAAGCTATGGCTACACCTTC
cdr3_aa: CASSLDTSYGYTF

v_call: TRBV7-2
d_call: -
j_call: TRBJ1-6
clone_size: -
cdr3_nt: TGTGCCAGCAGCTTAGCAACAGGGCCCCTCCACTTT
cdr3_aa: CASSLATGPLHF

v_call: TRBV6-5
d_call: -
j_call: TRBJ1-1
clone_size: -
cdr3_nt: TGTGCCAGCAGTTTCCAGATAAACACTGAAGCTTTCTTT
cdr3_aa: CASSFQINTEAFF

v_call: TRBV11-2
d_call: -
j_call: TRBJ2-7
clone_size: few
cdr3_nt: TGTGCCAGCAGCTTAGGGTTCTACGAGCAGTACTTC
cdr3_aa: CASSLGFYEQYF

v_call: TRBV5-4
d_call: -
j_call: TRBJ2-5
clone_size: -
cdr3_nt: TGTGCCAGCAGCTCGGCAGGGAAGGAGACCCAGTACTTC
cdr3_aa: CASSSAGKETQYF

v_call: TRBV7-2
d_call: -
j_call: TRBJ2-1
clone_size: few
cdr3_nt: TGTGCCAGCAGCTTTTTCCATGAGCAGTTCTTC
cdr3_aa: CASSFFHEQFF

v_call: TRBV7-9
d_call: -
j_call: TRBJ2-3
clone_size: few
cdr3_nt: TGTGCCAGCAGCTTACAAGGGATGAGCACAGATACGCAGTATTTT
cdr3_aa: CASSLQGMSTDTQYF

v_call: TRBV7-2
d_call: -
j_call: TRBJ2-7
clone_size: -
cdr3_nt: TGTGCCAGCAGCTTAGACAGGCCCTCCTACGAGCAGTACTTC
cdr3_aa: CASSLDRPSYEQYF

v_call: TRBV14
d_call: TRBD2
j_call: TRBJ2-5
clone_size: few
cdr3_nt: TGTGCCAGCAGCCTCCGGACTAGCGGGGGGCCATCCCTTATTCAGTACTTC
cdr3_aa: CASSLRTSGGPSLIQYF

v_call: TRBV19
d_call: TRBD1
j_call: TRBJ1-4
clone_size: few
cdr3_nt: TGTGCCAGTAGTATAGGTGCAGGGGGCGGTGAAAAACTGTTTTTT
cdr3_aa: CASSIGAGGGEKLFF

v_call: TRBV5-4
d_call: TRBD1
j_call: TRBJ1-2
clone_size: -
cdr3_nt: TGTGCCAGCAGCTTTCGACAGGGGATTTTGTATGGCTACACCTTC
cdr3_aa: CASSFRQGILYGYTF

v_call: TRBV30
d_call: TRBD1
j_call: TRBJ1-5
clone_size: few
cdr3_nt: TGTGCCTGGAGGGGACAGGGGAATCAGCCCCAGCATTTT
cdr3_aa: CAWRGQGNQPQHF

v_call: TRBV21-1
d_call: -
j_call: TRBJ2-7
clone_size: -
cdr3_nt: TGTGCCAGCACGGGGGGTGCCTACGAGCAGTACTTC
cdr3_aa: CASTGGAYEQYF

v_call: TRBV9
d_call: -
j_call: TRBJ2-3
clone_size: -
cdr3_nt: TGTGCCAGCAGCCCGGACCCTTCAAATACGCAGTATTTT
cdr3_aa: CASSPDPSNTQYF

v_call: TRBV14
d_call: -
j_call: TRBJ1-4
clone_size: -
cdr3_nt: TGTGCCAGCAGCCAAAGGGTCAATGAAAAACTGTTTTTT
cdr3_aa: CASSQRVNEKLFF

v_call: TRBV7-2
d_call: -
j_call: TRBJ2-7
clone_size: -
cdr3_nt: TGTGCCAGCAGCTACTTAGGTCTCGGTTCCTACGAGCAGTACTTC
cdr3_aa: CASSYLGLGSYEQYF

v_call: TRBV7-8
d_call: -
j_call: TRBJ1-1
clone_size: few
cdr3_nt: TGTGCCAGCAGCTTACGGCGGGTCGTGAACACTGAAGCTTTCTTT
cdr3_aa: CASSLRRVVNTEAFF

v_call: TRBV6-5
d_call: TRBD2
j_call: TRBJ2-3
clone_size: -
cdr3_nt: TGTGCCAGCAGTCCCCGGGGGGAACGCACAGATACGCAGTATTTT
cdr3_aa: CASSPRGERTDTQYF

v_call: TRBV29-1
d_call: TRBD1
j_call: TRBJ1-2
clone_size: -
cdr3_nt: TGCAGCGTTGGATTGACAGGGATTAATGGCTACACCTTC
cdr3_aa: CSVGLTGINGYTF

v_call: TRBV30
d_call: TRBD1
j_call: TRBJ1-2
clone_size: few
cdr3_nt: TGTGCCTCCAACCGGGGACAGGGTAACTATGGCTACACCTTC
cdr3_aa: CASNRGQGNYGYTF

v_call: TRBV19
d_call: TRBD1
j_call: TRBJ1-5
clone_size: few
cdr3_nt: TGTGCCAGTAGTATCGGGACAGGGGGGCAGCCCCAGCATTTT
cdr3_aa: CASSIGTGGQPQHF

v_call: TRBV6-6
d_call: -
j_call: TRBJ2-7
clone_size: -
cdr3_nt: TGTGCCAGCAGTGCCAGCTCCTACGAGCAGTACTTC
cdr3_aa: CASSASSYEQYF

v_call: TRBV7-9
d_call: -
j_call: TRBJ1-2
clone_size: few
cdr3_nt: TGTGCCAGCAGCTCTAACACGGGAGGGGCGGAGGACTATGGCTACACCTTC
cdr3_aa: CASSSNTGGAEDYGYTF

v_call: TRBV19
d_call: -
j_call: TRBJ2-5
clone_size: -
cdr3_nt: TGTGCCAGTAGTCCCCTAGTACAAGAGACCCAGTACTTC
cdr3_aa: CASSPLVQETQYF

v_call: TRBV18
d_call: -
j_call: TRBJ2-7
clone_size: few
cdr3_nt: TGTGCCAGCTCACCAATCCGGCAGGGCTACGAGCAGTACTTC
cdr3_aa: CASSPIRQGYEQYF

v_call: TRBV27
d_call: -
j_call: TRBJ2-7
clone_size: once
cdr3_nt: TGTGCCAGCAGCACAGGGTGGGGGTACGAGCAGTACTTC
cdr3_aa: CASSTGWGYEQYF